Sequencing of this TCR beta chain was carried out in a study of CD8+ T cells in alopecia areata (dated by TCRdb to 2017 to 2018). For context, the study as a whole: The treated patients, all with moderate-to-severe alopecia areata, were enrolled in an open-label pilot trial of oral tofacitinib given at 5 to 10 mg twice daily. In humans, TCRbeta sequencing was performed on scalp tissue and on sorted CD4+ and CD8+ peripheral blood T cells from healthy controls and from patients with patchy or totalis/universalis alopecia areata. Scalp clonality was compared among normal scalp (n=4), patchy alopecia areata scalp (n=8), and alopecia totalis/universalis scalp (n=8). RNA was obtained with the PAXgene miRNA kit for fixed scalp, the miRNeasy kit for PBMCs, and the RNeasy kit for mouse skin. The SALT score, which quantifies the percentage of affected scalp surface area, was used to measure disease severity in treated patients. Tofacitinib was given for 6 to 18 months, followed by 6 months of follow-up off drug to assess delayed response and recurrence. immunoSEQ multiplex PCR using 35 Vbeta forward primers and 13 Jbeta reverse primers was used to amplify TCRbeta CDR3 regions. Biopsies were taken from tofacitinib-treated patients at baseline and again at 4 and 24 weeks into treatment, and several of those patients also had a later scalp biopsy. The study used high-throughput TCRbeta sequencing to examine T cell clonal expansion in alopecia areata, in both the C3H/HeJ mouse model and human patients.

The trim is 4 bases for V and 15 bases for J, with a gap of 22 bases between the germline ends. The CDR3 contains 15 residues, cysteine and phenylalanine counted. The DNA shown is the 45-base CDR3, in frame from base 1. CDR1 and CDR2 are drawn from the germline V gene (reference sequence): SEHNR, FQNEAQ. Note on this clone: What antigen it recognizes has not been identified. Base qualities are not at hand, and no much larger clone is one base apart.

Library generation was performed with the immunoSEQ multiplex PCR assay. RNA was extracted from all samples and reverse transcribed into cDNA as template for TCR sequencing. SuperScript III was used to make first-strand cDNA, primed with a 2:1 mix of oligo-dT and random hexamers. Amplification bias was assessed with a synthetic immune receptor repertoire, and residual bias was removed computationally. Processing in the source paper ran as follows. After raw reads were preprocessed to remove errors, the CDR3 was defined following IMGT conventions as running from the conserved cysteine to phenylalanine. To get clonality, Shannon entropy was normalized by log2 of the number of productive unique TCRs and the result was subtracted from 1. Whether each scalp clone was CD4 or CD8 was inferred by checking scalp TCRbeta sequences against the CD4 and CD8 repertoires from sorted blood. TCRdb stores this immuneACCESS table with in-frame sequences only. Part of the clones is absent; in the studies checked, under half of the shortfall reflects unresolved V genes, and no reason is known for the rest. V, J and clone size reflect that table, while D and trimming were determined from the DNA. The sample table shows approximately 43,000 clones, and around three fifths are seen once. The leading ten clones occupy about 21% of the sample.

Interpreted using the paper, the time point label stands for: around 4 weeks on oral tofacitinib. The sample's treatment or condition label, in plain terms: oral pan-JAK inhibitor, 5-10 mg twice daily. Lesional scalp punch biopsies and peripheral blood were obtained from alopecia areata patients. PBMCs were isolated by density centrifugation and stained for CD3, CD4 and CD8, and CD4+ and CD8+ T cells were sorted on a FACSAria. General study outcomes and caveats: Tofacitinib significantly lowered scalp clonality and the number of expanded CD8+ clones among the top 100 scalp clones. Many expanded lesional clones persisted in scalp and blood during tofacitinib treatment, which may partly explain relapse after stopping treatment. Resident alphabeta T cells in normal human skin are also sequenced, complicating scalp TCR repertoire analysis, unlike mouse skin dominated by gammadelta T cells. Lesional scalp, especially in alopecia totalis/universalis, showed higher clonality and more expanded CD8+ clones than normal scalp, suggesting antigenic drive. The treated cohort was small, with a single nonresponder, so links between baseline CD8+ expansion and response need larger studies. Shared TCR sequences between patients were less evident than in mice, which may be partly attributable to HLA diversity in the patient population.

This specimen consisted of CD8+ T cells sorted from blood, obtained at week 4, from a patient treated with tofacitinib. This sequence uses TRBV7-9 and TRBJ1-6, with a tentative D gene TRBD1 over 6 matching bases. The source is a human donor with alopecia areata. The CDR3 region reads CASSSTGQSGQSLHF. The nucleotides are TGTGCCAGCAGCTCGACCGGACAGTCCGGGCAAAGCCTCCACTTT.